The 15 T cell receptor beta chains below come from one sample, sequenced in a study of control samples from healthy donors and cancer patients. Assay: immunoSEQ multiplex PCR; the TCRdb copy retains only in-frame clones and omits some. The sample lists about 60,000 clones; roughly 88% were seen once. Sequencing was carried out using blood. These receptors were taken from a man aged 45 to 65 in good health.

The chain is built from TRBV11-2 and TRBJ2-7; 8 bases map to TRBD2. The J segment lost 1 base and the V segment lost 5 bases, leaving 10 bases of the junction unmatched. There are 16 residues in the CDR3. Germline lookup yields CDR1 SGHAT and CDR2 FQNNGV. CDR3 nucleotide sequence: TGTGCCAGCAGCGGAGGGCCGGGACTAGGGTCCTACGAGCAGTACTTC. It codes for CASSGGPGLGSYEQYF.

The chain is built from TRBV18 and TRBJ1-1, with 7 nucleotides matching TRBD1. The germline CDR1 and CDR2 sequences are KGHSH and LQKENI. The CDR3 is 13 residues long. J was trimmed by 6 bases and V by 2 bases; bases with no gene match: 3. The CDR3 protein is CASSPEGASEAFF. DNA for the CDR3: TGTGCCAGCTCACCAGAGGGGGCCTCTGAAGCTTTCTTT.

The V and J genes are TRBV12-3 or TRBV12-4 and TRBJ2-3, with D tentatively TRBD2 (5 bases). Trimming removed 5 bases at V and 3 bases at J, with 9 bases between. This CDR3 is 13 amino acids long. The CDR3 loop reads CASSNPGTDTQYF. The DNA for the CDR3 is TGTGCCAGCAGTAACCCGGGAACAGATACGCAGTATTTT.

In DNA form, the CDR3 reads TGCGCCAGCAGCCCCGTGGGGGCGAACACCGGGGAGCTGTTTTTT. It translates to CASSPVGANTGELFF. The V and J genes are TRBV5-1 and TRBJ2-2; D possibly uses TRBD1 or TRBD2 (5 bases each). The CDR3 covers 15 residues. V lost 4 bases, J lost 0 bases, and 10 bases lay in between. Germline CDR1 is SGHRS and CDR2 is YFSETQ.

This sequence joins TRBV19 and TRBJ1-1; D unclear. CDR1 and CDR2 from the germline V gene are LNHDA and SQIVND (reference sequence). Trimming removed 6 bases from V and 2 bases from J, with 13 bases in between. CDR3 length equals 14 residues. The CDR3 DNA reads TGTGCCAGTAGACTACAGACGACCAACACTGAAGCTTTCTTT. Its translation is CASRLQTTNTEAFF.

This clone has a handful of counts. At one boundary the junction diverges from the germline segment, which might be a read error. The genes are TRBV3-1 (or the pseudogene TRBV3-2) and TRBJ2-1, with 12 bases aligning to TRBD2. CDR1 is LGHDT and CDR2 is YNNKEL in the germline V gene (reference sequence). CDR3 length: 12 residues. CDR3 protein: CASSQGTSGKVF. The DNA for the CDR3 is TGTGCCAGCAGCCAAGGGACTAGCGGGAAGGTCTTC.

The genes are TRBV19 and TRBJ2-7, with TRBD1 matching 9 bases. The germline V gene encodes CDR1 LNHDA and CDR2 SQIVND (reference sequence). V shed 5 bases, J shed 9 bases, and the junction held 8 bases outside the gene matches. The CDR3 covers 13 residues. The CDR3 loop reads CASSPRTGDGQYF. The CDR3 DNA follows: TGTGCCAGTAGTCCCAGGACAGGGGACGGGCAGTACTTC.

V usage is TRBV5-1 and J usage is TRBJ2-7; perhaps TRBD1 as D (5 bases). From germline, CDR1 is SGHRS and CDR2 YFSETQ. V lost 4 bases and J lost 5, with 13 bases in between. The CDR3 length is 13 residues. As DNA, the CDR3 is TGCGCCAGCAGCCCTTTGACAGCCAACGAGCAGTACTTC. Translating gives CASSPLTANEQYF.

This clone was recorded only once. This rearrangement joins TRBV4-3 to TRBJ2-1; unclear D gene. The CDR3 is 15 amino acids. Trimming took off 3 bases at V and 2 bases at J, with 11 bases between the two ends. Germline CDR1 LGHNA, CDR2 YSLEER. CDR3 DNA sequence: TGCGCCAGCAGCCAGGGGTCAATTGCCTACAATGAGCAGTTCTTC. This sequence encodes CASSQGSIAYNEQFF.

The chain uses TRBV24-1 and TRBJ1-2; D might be TRBD1 (5 bases). V was clipped by 6 bases and J by 8 bases, with 18 bases between them. The CDR3 consists of 14 residues. The germline V gene has CDR1 KGHDR and CDR2 SFDVKD. CDR3 region: CATSRGQGLSGYTF. CDR3 nucleotide sequence: TGTGCCACCAGTCGGGGCCAGGGACTCTCAGGCTACACCTTC.

The CDR3, as DNA: TGTGCCAGCAGCGTAGAGAGTAGATCCACCGAGCAGTTCTTC. Its protein product is CASSVESRSTEQFF. J is TRBJ2-1 and V is TRBV9; the D is unclear. CDR1 and CDR2 (germline): SGDLS, YYNGEE. The CDR3 spans 14 residues. V lost 0 bases, J lost 10 bases, and 14 bases lay in between.

The genes are TRBV7-9 and TRBJ2-7; 11 bases line up with TRBD1. V lost 6 bases to trimming and J lost 3 bases; unmatched junction nucleotides: 10. The length of the CDR3 is 16 residues. From germline, CDR1 is SEHNR and CDR2 FQNEAQ (reference sequence). In DNA, the CDR3 is TGTGCCAGCAGTTCCGGCGGGACAGGGGGGGACTACGAGCAGTACTTC. Amino acid sequence: CASSSGGTGGDYEQYF.

The chain carries TRBV7-8 and TRBJ1-1; perhaps TRBD1 as D (6 bases). There are 13 residues in the CDR3. V gave up 1 base and J gave up 4 bases, with 7 bases separating them. Germline V gives CDR1 SGHVS, CDR2 FQNEAQ. DNA for the CDR3: TGTGCCAGCAGCTTAGGAGGGGGCACTGAAGCTTTCTTT. Translated: CASSLGGGTEAFF.

This clone was seen just once. The chain recombines TRBV18 with TRBJ2-4; D may be TRBD1 (7 bases). CDR1 is KGHSH, CDR2 LQKENI, per germline. This CDR3 spans 16 amino acids. Trimming shortened V by 4 bases and J by 0 bases, and 13 bases separated the two germline ends. In DNA, the CDR3 is TGTGCCAGCTCACGCGGGGACAGTTTAGCCAAAAACATTCAGTACTTC. As protein: CASSRGDSLAKNIQYF.

The V and J genes are TRBV4-2 and TRBJ2-2; D possibly matches TRBD1 or TRBD2 (6 bases each). This CDR3 is built from 16 residues. CDR1 and CDR2 from the germline V gene are LGHNA and YNFKEQ. V dropped 1 base and J dropped 4 bases, with 13 bases sitting between them. The chain's CDR3 is CASSQGLGGSTGELFF. Written as DNA, the CDR3 is TGTGCCAGCAGCCAAGGTCTGGGGGGCAGCACCGGGGAGCTGTTTTTT.